This T cell receptor beta chain was documented in a study of cytomegalovirus exposure and HLA in healthy donors (TCRdb year 2017). At the level of the whole study: The 500 to 700 repertoires of the first cohort and the roughly 110 validation repertoires were produced on the same platform, according to a later analysis. The study was designed to test whether signatures of past pathogen exposure could be identified by cataloging public T cell receptors. In addition to the first cohort of 500 to 850 subjects, a separate validation cohort of 120 different subjects was used. The study combined high-throughput TCR immunosequencing, statistical association of individual TCRs with disease status, and machine learning to predict cytomegalovirus infection status.

Libraries were made using the immunoSEQ multiplex PCR assay. Regarding the original processing steps: A statistical classification framework was developed to diagnose cytomegalovirus status using the catalog of TCR beta chain sequences. TCRdb limited this immuneACCESS table to in-frame rearrangements with V and J called. A share of clones is missing; checked studies link under half to unresolved V genes, and the rest is unexplained. V and J calls plus clone size are reproduced from that table; the DNA served to infer D and trimming. This sample gives some 150,000 clones in total; about 90% of them show up just once. Roughly 6.5% of the sample belongs to the ten largest clones. V is cut by 1 base and J by 3 bases, and the space between the germline ends is 13 bases. CDR1 and CDR2, looked up from the germline V gene, are SGHTA and FQGNSA. From its cysteine to its phenylalanine, the CDR3 spans 16 amino acids. Just the 48-base CDR3 DNA is kept, in frame starting at base 1.

The donors were included in the validation cohort of 90 to 150 subjects, a group kept apart from the roughly 670-subject first cohort. As to this clone: Its antigen target is currently unknown. No quality values exist for individual bases; no much larger clone is one base distant.

Broader findings and caveats from the paper: A later analysis lacked HLA typing for the validation cohort, so it scored co-occurrence in that cohort across all 120 or so repertoires. The authors suggested that the approach could potentially be generalized to other disease states and immunological phenotypes. Three of the identified cytomegalovirus-associated TCR beta chains were confirmed in vitro to be specific for cytomegalovirus antigens. The study listed around 160 TCR beta chains as associated with cytomegalovirus. Cytomegalovirus status was reported to be diagnosed by the classifier with high specificity and sensitivity in both the original and validation cohorts. A later analysis found that TCRs clustered in the first cohort also tended to co-occur in the 130 or so validation repertoires, with roughly 95% of cluster scores above 0. While some public TCRs were present in many individuals, most TCR sequences turned up only very rarely across donors.

The TCR originated in a woman younger than 45 in good health and CMV-seropositive. The rearrangement joined TRBV7-2 to TRBJ2-1; 6 matching bases give a weak D call of TRBD1. Sequenced input: PBMCs. The nucleotides read TGTGCCAGCAGCTTAGGCCCCGGCAGGGGCTACAATGAGCAGTTCTTC. Protein translation: CASSLGPGRGYNEQFF. Here the CDR3 is joined to the reference TRBV7-2 and TRBJ2-1 genes, and the full variable domain is: GAGVSQSPSNKVTEKGKDVELRCDPISGHTALYWYRQSLGQGLEFLIYFQGNSAPDKSGLPSDRFSAERTGGSVSTLTIQRTQQEDSAVYLCASSLGPGRGYNEQFFGPGTRLTVL.